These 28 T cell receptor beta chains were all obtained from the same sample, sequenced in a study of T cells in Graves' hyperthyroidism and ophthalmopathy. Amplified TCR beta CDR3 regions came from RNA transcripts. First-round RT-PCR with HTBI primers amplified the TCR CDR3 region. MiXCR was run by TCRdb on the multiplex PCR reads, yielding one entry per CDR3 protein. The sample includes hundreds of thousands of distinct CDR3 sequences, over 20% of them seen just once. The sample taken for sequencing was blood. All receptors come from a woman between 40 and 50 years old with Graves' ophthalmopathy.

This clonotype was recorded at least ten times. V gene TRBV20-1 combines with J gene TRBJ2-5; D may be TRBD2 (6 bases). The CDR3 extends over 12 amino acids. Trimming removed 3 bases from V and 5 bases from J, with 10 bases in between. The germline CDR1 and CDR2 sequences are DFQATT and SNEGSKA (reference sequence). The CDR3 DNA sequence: TGCAGTGCTAGCGGGAGATGGGAGACCCAGTACTTC. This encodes CSASGRWETQYF.

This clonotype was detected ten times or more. The CDR3 nucleotides are TGTGCCAGCATCGGGGACGTGGGGGCGCAGTATGGCTACACCTTC. As protein: CASIGDVGAQYGYTF. The rearrangement links TRBV28 to TRBJ1-2; possibly TRBD1 for D (6 bases). V was trimmed by 7 bases and J by 5 bases, leaving 20 bases between them. Germline values: CDR1 MDHEN, CDR2 SYDVKM. This CDR3 has 15 residues.

The chain's CDR3 is CASSPPQGSRQTQYF. CDR3 DNA: TGTGCCAGCTCACCACCTCAGGGTAGTCGGCAGACCCAGTACTTC. The rearrangement joins TRBV6-2 or TRBV6-3 to TRBJ2-5; possibly TRBD1 for D (5 bases). Germline values: CDR1 MNHEY, CDR2 SVGEGT. Trimming removed 8 bases at V and 6 bases at J, with 22 bases between. The CDR3 is made up of 15 amino acids.

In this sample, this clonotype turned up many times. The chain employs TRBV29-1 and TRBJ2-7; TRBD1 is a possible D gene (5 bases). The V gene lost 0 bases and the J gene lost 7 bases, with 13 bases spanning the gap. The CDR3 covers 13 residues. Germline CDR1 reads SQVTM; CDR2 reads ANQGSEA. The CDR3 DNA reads TGCAGCGTTGAAGAGACCCAGGGTGGGGAGCAGTACTTC. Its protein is CSVEETQGGEQYF.

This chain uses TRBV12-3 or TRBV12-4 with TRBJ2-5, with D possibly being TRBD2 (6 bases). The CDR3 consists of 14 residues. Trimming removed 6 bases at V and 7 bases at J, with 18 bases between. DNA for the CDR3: TGTGCCAGCAGCCCCCCCGGGGGTGGGGGGACCCAGTACTTC. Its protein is CASSPPGGGGTQYF.

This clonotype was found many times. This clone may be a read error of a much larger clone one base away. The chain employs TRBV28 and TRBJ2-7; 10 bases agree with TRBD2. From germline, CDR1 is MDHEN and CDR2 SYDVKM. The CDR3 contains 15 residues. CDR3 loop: CTSSLYSGRNREQYF. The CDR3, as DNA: TGTACCAGCAGTTTATATAGCGGGAGGAATCGCGAGCAGTACTTC. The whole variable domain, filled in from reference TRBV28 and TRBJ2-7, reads DVKVTQSSRYLVKRTGEKVFLECVQDMDHENMFWYRQDPGLGLRLIYFSYDVKMKEKGDIPEGYSVSREKKERFSLILESASTNQTSMYLCTSSLYSGRNREQYFGPGTRLTVT.

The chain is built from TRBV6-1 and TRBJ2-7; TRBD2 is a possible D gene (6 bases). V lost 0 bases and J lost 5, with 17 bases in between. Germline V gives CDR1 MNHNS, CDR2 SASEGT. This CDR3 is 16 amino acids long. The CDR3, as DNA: TGTGCCAGCAGTGAAGCGGCCAGCTCGGAGGGGAACGAGCAGTACTTC. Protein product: CASSEAASSEGNEQYF.

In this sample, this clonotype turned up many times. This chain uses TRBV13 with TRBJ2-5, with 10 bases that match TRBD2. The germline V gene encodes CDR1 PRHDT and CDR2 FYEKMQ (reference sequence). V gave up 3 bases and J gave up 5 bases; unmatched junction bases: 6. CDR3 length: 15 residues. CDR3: CASSLTSGPRETQYF. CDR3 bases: TGTGCCAGCAGCTTGACTAGCGGGCCGAGGGAGACCCAGTACTTC.

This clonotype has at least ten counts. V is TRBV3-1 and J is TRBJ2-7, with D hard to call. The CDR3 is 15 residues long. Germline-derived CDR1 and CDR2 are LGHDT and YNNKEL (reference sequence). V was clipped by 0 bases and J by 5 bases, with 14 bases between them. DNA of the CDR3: TGTGCCAGCAGCCAAGAATTGGTAGTACTCCACGAGCAGTACTTC. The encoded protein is CASSQELVVLHEQYF.

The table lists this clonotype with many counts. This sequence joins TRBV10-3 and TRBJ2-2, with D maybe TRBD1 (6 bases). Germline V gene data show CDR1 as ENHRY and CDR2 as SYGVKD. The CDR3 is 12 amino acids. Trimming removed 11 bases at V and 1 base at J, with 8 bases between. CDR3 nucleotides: TGTGCCGTACAGGGGAACACCGGGGAGCTGTTTTTT. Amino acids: CAVQGNTGELFF.

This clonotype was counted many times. The CDR3 DNA reads as TGTGCCAGCAGCCCCCGGATTGGTGTGGACACTGAAGCTTTCTTT. Residues: CASSPRIGVDTEAFF. The chain uses TRBV9 and TRBJ1-1; no reliable D call. The CDR3 consists of 15 residues. CDR1 SGDLS and CDR2 YYNGEE come from the germline V gene. V was trimmed by 4 bases and J by 3 bases, leaving 16 bases between them.

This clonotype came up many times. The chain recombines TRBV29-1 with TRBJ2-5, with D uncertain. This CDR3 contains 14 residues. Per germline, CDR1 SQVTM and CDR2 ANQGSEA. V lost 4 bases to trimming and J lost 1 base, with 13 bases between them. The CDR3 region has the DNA TGCAGCGTTGCGGGCGAAAAGGGCCAAGAGACCCAGTACTTC. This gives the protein CSVAGEKGQETQYF.

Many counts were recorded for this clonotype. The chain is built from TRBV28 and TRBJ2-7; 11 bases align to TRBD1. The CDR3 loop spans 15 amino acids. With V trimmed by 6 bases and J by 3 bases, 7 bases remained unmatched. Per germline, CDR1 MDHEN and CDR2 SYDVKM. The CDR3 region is CASSTAGTGGYEQYF. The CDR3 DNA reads TGTGCCAGCAGCACAGCCGGGACAGGGGGCTACGAGCAGTACTTC.

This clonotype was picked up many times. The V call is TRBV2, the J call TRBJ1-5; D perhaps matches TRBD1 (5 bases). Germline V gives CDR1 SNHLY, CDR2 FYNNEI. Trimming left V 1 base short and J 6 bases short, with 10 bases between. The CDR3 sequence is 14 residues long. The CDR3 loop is CASSEVGGTQPQHF. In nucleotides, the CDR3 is TGTGCCAGCAGTGAAGTCGGAGGGACTCAGCCCCAGCATTTT.

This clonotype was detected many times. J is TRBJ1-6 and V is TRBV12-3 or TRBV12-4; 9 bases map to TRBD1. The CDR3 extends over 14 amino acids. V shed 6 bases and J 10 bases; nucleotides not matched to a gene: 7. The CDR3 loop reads CASRTGTGLSPLHF. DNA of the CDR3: TGTGCCAGCAGAACCGGGACAGGGTTATCACCCCTCCACTTT.

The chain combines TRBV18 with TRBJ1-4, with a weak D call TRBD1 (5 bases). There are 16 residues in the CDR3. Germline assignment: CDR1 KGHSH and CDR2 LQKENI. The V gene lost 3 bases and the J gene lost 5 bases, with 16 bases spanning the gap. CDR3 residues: CASSPRGSEGNEKLFF. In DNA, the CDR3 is TGTGCCAGCTCACCCCGCGGGAGTGAGGGGAATGAAAAACTGTTTTTT.

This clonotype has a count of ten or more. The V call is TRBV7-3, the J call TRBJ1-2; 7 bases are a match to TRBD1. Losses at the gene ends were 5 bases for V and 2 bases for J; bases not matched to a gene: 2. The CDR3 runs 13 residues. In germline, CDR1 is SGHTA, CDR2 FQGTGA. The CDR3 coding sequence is TGTGCCAGCAGCGAACAGGGGAACTATGGCTACACCTTC. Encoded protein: CASSEQGNYGYTF.

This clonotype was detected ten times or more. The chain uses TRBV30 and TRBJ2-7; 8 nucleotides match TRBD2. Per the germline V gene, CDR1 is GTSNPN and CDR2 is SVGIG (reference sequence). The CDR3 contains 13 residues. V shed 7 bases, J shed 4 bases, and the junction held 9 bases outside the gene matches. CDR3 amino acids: CAFSGGDPYEQYF. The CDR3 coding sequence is TGTGCCTTCTCCGGGGGGGACCCTTACGAGCAGTACTTC.

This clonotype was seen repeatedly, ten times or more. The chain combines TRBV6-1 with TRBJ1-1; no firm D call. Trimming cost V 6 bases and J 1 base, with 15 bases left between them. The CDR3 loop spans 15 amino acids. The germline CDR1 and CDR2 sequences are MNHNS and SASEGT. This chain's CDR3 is CASRDPGRSNTEAFF. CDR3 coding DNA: TGTGCCAGCAGAGACCCCGGACGGTCGAACACTGAAGCTTTCTTT.

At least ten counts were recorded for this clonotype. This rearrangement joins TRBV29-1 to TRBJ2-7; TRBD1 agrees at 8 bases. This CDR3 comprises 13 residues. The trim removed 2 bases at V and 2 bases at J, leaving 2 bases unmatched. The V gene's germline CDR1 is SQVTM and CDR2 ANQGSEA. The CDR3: CSVERQGTYEQYF. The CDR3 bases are TGCAGCGTTGAACGACAGGGGACCTACGAGCAGTACTTC.

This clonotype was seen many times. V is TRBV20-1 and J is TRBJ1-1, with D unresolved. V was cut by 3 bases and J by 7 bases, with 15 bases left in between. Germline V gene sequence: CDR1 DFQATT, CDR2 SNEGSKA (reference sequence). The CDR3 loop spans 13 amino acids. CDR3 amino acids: CSASESGMHEAFF. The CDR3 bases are TGCAGTGCTAGTGAGAGTGGGATGCATGAAGCTTTCTTT.

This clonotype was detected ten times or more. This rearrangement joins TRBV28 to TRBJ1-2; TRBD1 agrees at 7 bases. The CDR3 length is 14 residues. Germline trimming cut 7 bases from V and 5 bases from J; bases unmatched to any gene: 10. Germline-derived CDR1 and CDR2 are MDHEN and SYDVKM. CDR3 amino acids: CASTTPDRVYGYTF. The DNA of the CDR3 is TGTGCCAGCACTACCCCTGACAGGGTTTATGGCTACACCTTC.

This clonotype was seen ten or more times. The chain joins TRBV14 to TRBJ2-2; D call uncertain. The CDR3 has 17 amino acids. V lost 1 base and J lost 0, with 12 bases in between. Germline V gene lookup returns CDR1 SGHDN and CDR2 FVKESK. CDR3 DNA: TGTGCCAGCAGCCAAGTCGGTGGGAAGACGAACACCGGGGAGCTGTTTTTT. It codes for CASSQVGGKTNTGELFF.

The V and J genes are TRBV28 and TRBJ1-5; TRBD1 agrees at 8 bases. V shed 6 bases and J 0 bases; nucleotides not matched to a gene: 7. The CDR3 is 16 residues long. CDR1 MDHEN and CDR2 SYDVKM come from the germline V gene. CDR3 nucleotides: TGTGCCAGCAGACCGGGGACAGGAGTTAGCAATCAGCCCCAGCATTTT. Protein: CASRPGTGVSNQPQHF.

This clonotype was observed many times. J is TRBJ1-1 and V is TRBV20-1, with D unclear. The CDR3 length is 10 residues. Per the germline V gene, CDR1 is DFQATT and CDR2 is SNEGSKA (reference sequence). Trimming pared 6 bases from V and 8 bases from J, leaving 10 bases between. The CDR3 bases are TGCAGTGCCACGAGGGAGGAAGCTTTCTTT. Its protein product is CSATREEAFF.

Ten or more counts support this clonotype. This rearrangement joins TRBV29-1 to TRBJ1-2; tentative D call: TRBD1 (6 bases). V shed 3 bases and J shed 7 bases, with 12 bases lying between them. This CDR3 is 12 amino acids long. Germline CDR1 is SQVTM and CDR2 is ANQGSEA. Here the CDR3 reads CSVDGGRRGYTF. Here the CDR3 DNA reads TGCAGCGTTGATGGGGGCAGGCGTGGCTACACCTTC. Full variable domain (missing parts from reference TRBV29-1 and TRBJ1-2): SAVISQKPSRDICQRGTSLTIQCQVDSQVTMMFWYRQQPGQSLTLIATANQGSEATYESGFVIDKFPISRPNLTFSTLTVSNMSPEDSSIYLCSVDGGRRGYTFGSGTRLTVV.

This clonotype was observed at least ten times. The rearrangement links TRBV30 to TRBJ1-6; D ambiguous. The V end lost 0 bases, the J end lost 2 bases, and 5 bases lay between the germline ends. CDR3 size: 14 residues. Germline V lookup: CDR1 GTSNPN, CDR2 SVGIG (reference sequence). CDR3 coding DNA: TGTGCCTGGAGTGTGGACGCCTATAATTCACCCCTCCACTTT. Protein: CAWSVDAYNSPLHF.

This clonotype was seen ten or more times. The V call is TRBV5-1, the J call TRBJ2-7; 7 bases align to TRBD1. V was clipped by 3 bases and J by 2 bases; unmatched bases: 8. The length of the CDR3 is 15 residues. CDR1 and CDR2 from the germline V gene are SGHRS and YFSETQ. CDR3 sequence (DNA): TGCGCCAGCAGCTGGACCACAGGGGACCCCTACGAGCAGTACTTC. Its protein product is CASSWTTGDPYEQYF.